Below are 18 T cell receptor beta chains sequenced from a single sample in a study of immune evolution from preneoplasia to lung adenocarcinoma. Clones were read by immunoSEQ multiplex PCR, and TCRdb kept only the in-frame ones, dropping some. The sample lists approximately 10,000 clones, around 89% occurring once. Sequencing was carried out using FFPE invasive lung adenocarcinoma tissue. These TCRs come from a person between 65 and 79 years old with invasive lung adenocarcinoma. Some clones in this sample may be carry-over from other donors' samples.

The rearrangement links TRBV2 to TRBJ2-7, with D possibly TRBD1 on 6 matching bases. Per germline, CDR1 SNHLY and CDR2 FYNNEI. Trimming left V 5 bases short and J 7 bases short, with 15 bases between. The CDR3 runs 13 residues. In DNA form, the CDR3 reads TGTGCCAGCAGTTATACAGGGCTTGGGGAGCAGTACTTC. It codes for CASSYTGLGEQYF. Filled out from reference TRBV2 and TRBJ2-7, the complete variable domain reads EPEVTQTPSHQVTQMGQEVILRCVPISNHLYFYWYRQILGQKVEFLVSFYNNEISEKSEIFDDQFSVERPDGSNFTLKIRSTKLEDSAMYFCASSYTGLGEQYFGPGTRLTVT.

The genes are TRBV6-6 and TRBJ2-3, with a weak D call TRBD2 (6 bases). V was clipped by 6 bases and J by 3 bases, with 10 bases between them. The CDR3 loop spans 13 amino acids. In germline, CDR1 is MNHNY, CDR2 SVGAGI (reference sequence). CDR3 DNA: TGTGCCAGCAGGTCCCGGGGGACAGATACGCAGTATTTT. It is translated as CASRSRGTDTQYF.

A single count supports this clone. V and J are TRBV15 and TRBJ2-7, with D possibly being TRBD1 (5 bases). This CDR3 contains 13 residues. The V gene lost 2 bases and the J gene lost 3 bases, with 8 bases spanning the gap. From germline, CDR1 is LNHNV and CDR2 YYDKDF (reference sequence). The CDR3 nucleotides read TGTGCCACCAGCAGAACCAGGGACTACGAGCAGTACTTC. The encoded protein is CATSRTRDYEQYF.

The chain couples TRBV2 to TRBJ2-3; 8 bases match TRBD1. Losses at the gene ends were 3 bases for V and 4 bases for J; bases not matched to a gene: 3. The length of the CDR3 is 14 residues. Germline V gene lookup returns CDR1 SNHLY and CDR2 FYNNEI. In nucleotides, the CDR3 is TGTGCCAGCAGTGACAGGGGGCGAGCAGATACGCAGTATTTT. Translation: CASSDRGRADTQYF.

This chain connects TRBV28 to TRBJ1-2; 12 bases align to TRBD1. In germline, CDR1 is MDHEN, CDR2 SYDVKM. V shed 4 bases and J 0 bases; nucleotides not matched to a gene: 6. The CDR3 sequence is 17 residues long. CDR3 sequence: CASSSGTGGPTNYGYTF. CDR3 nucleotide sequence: TGTGCCAGCAGTTCCGGGACAGGGGGCCCCACTAACTATGGCTACACCTTC.

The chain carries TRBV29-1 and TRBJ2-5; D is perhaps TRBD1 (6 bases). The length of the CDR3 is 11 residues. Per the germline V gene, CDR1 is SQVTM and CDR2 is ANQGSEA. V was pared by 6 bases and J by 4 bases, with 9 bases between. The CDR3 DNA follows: TGCAGCGTGAACAGGGTAGAGACCCAGTACTTC. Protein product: CSVNRVETQYF.

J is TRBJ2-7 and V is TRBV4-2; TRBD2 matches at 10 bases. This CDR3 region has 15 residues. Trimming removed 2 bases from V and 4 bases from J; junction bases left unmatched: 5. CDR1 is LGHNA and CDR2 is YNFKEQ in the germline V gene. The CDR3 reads CASSQQLAGFYEQYF. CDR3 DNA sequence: TGTGCCAGCAGCCAACAACTAGCGGGATTTTACGAGCAGTACTTC.

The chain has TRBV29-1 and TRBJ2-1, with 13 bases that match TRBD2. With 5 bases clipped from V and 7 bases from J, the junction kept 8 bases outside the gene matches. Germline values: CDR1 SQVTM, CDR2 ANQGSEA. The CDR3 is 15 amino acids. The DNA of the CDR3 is TGCAGCGTTTACACTAGCGGGAGGGACGGGAATGAGCAGTTCTTC. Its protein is CSVYTSGRDGNEQFF.

The CDR3 loop reads CASSLPGTGRRGYTF. The CDR3 DNA reads as TGTGCCAGCAGCTTGCCTGGGACAGGGAGACGGGGCTACACCTTC. The chain combines TRBV5-8 with TRBJ1-2; TRBD1 aligns across 9 bases. The CDR3 spans 15 residues. Germline values: CDR1 SGHTS, CDR2 YDEGEE. Unmatched junction bases numbered 9, after V lost 1 base and J lost 8 bases.

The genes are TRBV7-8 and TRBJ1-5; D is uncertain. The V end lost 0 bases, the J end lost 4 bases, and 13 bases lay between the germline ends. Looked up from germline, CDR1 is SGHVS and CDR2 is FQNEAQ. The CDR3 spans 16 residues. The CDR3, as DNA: TGTGCCAGCAGCTTAGCGTTGGGTAGTACAAATCAGCCCCAGCATTTT. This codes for CASSLALGSTNQPQHF.

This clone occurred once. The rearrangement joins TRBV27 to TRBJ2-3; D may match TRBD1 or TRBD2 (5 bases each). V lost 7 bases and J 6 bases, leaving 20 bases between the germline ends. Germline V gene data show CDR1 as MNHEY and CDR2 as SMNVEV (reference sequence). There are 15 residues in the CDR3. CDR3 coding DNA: TGTGCCAGCACCAGGACTTTTTTCTCAGGGGATACGCAGTATTTT. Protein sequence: CASTRTFFSGDTQYF.

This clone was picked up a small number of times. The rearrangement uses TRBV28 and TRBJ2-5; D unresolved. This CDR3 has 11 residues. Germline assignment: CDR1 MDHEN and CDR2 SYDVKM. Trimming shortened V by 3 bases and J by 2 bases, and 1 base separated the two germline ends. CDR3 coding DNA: TGTGCCAGCAGTTTTCAAGAGACCCAGTACTTC. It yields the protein CASSFQETQYF. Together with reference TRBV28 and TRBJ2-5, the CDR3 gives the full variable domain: DVKVTQSSRYLVKRTGEKVFLECVQDMDHENMFWYRQDPGLGLRLIYFSYDVKMKEKGDIPEGYSVSREKKERFSLILESASTNQTSMYLCASSFQETQYFGPGTRLLVL.

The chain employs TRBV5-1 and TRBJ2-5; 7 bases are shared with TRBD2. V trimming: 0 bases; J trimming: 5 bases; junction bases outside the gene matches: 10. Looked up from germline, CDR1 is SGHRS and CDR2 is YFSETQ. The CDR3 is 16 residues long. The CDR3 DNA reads TGCGCCAGCAGCTTGGGTTTAGCGGGTGCACGCGAGACCCAGTACTTC. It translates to CASSLGLAGARETQYF. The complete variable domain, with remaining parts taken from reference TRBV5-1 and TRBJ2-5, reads KAGVTQTPRYLIKTRGQQVTLSCSPISGHRSVSWYQQTPGQGLQFLFEYFSETQRNKGNFPGRFSGRQFSNSRSEMNVSTLELGDSALYLCASSLGLAGARETQYFGPGTRLLVL.

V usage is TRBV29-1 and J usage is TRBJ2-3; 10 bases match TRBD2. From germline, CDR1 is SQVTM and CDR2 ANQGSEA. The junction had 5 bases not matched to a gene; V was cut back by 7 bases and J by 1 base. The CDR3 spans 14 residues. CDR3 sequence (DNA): TGCAGCGCCGCCGGGACTAGCGGCACAGATACGCAGTATTTT. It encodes CSAAGTSGTDTQYF.

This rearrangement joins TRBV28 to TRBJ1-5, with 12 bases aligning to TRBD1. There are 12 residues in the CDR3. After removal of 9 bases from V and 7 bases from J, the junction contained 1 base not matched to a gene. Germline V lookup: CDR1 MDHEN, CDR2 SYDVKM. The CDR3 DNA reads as TGTGCCAGGGGGACAGGGGGCCAGCCCCAGCATTTT. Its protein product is CARGTGGQPQHF.

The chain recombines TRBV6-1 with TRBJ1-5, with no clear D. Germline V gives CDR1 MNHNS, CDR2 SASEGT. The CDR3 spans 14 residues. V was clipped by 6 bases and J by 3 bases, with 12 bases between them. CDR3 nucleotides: TGTGCCAGCAGCTTTTCCAGGACCAATCAGCCCCAGCATTTT. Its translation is CASSFSRTNQPQHF.

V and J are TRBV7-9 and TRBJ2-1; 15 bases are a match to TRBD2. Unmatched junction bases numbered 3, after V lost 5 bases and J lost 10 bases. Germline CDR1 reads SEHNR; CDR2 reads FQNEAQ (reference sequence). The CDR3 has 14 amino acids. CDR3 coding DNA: TGTGCCAGCAGCCTGGGACTAGCGGGGGGAGAGCAGTTCTTC. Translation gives CASSLGLAGGEQFF.

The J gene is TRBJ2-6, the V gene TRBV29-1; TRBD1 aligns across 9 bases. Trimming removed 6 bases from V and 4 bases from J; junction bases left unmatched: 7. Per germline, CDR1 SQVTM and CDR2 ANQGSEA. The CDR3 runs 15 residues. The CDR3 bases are TGCAGCGTCATCTTACAGGGGGCCGGGGCCAACGTCCTGACTTTC. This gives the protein CSVILQGAGANVLTF.